The following is a TCR beta chain sequence with its context. Its antigen is not known. The data were taken from a study of cytomegalovirus exposure and HLA in healthy donors. Germline assignment: CDR1 MGHRA and CDR2 YSYEKL. CDR3 size: 16 residues. Trimming stripped 1 base from V and 4 bases from J, with 13 bases between. Broader study findings: A list of 150 or so TCR beta chains associated with cytomegalovirus was given. After further analysis at a later stage, 15,000 to 20,000 TCR beta sequences were associated with HLA alleles at 0.05 false discovery rate. Of the V segments, some could not be distinguished, including TRBV6-2 and TRBV6-3, and were excluded.

The primer mix had 60 Vbeta and 13 Jbeta primers. Produced via immunoSEQ multiplex PCR; TCRdb's table is partial and in-frame only. This sample's table has about 200,000 clones. Sequenced input: PBMCs. The origin of this receptor is a girl aged 2-9 years in good health and CMV-seropositive. The gene calls are TRBV4-1 and TRBJ1-4; D is uncertain. CDR3 DNA: TGCGCCAGCAGCCAAGTCCCGCAGGCAAGTAATGAAAAACTGTTTTTT. Protein product: CASSQVPQASNEKLFF.